The T cell receptor (beta chain) under discussion was sequenced for a study of T cells and Merkel cell carcinoma outcomes. About this clone: Its antigen remains unknown.

Study-wide results and limits: In Merkel cell carcinoma, repertoire and T-cell density reportedly predicted outcomes.

Only in-frame clones appear in the TCRdb table, and some are missing; sequencing was by immunoSEQ multiplex PCR. The sample has some 3,600 clones, approximately 92% seen once; the top ten hold just under 2%. Germline values: CDR1 KGHSH, CDR2 LQKENI. V lost 6 bases and J 2 bases, leaving 11 bases between the germline ends. The CDR3 runs to 13 residues. The receptor comes from a human donor with Merkel cell carcinoma. The J gene is TRBJ2-7, the V gene TRBV18; D gene ambiguous. Sequencing was performed on tumor tissue from Merkel cell carcinoma. CDR3 loop: CASSPAFAYEQYF. CDR3 DNA sequence: TGTGCCAGCTCCCCCGCATTTGCCTACGAGCAGTACTTC.